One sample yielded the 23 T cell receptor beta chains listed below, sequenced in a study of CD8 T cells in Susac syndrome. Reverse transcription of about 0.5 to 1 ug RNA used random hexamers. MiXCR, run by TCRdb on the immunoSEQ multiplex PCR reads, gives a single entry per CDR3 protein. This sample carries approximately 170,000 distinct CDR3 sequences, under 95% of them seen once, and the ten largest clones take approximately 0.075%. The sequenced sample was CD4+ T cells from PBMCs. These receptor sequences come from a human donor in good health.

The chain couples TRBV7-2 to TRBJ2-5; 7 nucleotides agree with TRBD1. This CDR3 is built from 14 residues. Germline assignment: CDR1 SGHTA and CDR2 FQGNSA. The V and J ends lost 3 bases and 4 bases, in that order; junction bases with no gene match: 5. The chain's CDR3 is CASSFRPGGETQYF. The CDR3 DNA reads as TGTGCCAGCAGCTTCCGACCAGGGGGAGAGACCCAGTACTTC.

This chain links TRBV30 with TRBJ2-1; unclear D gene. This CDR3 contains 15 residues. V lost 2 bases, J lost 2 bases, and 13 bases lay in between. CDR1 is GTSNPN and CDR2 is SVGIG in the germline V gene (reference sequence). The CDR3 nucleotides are TGTGCCTGGAGTCCGGTTTCGCTCACCTACAATGAGCAGTTCTTC. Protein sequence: CAWSPVSLTYNEQFF.

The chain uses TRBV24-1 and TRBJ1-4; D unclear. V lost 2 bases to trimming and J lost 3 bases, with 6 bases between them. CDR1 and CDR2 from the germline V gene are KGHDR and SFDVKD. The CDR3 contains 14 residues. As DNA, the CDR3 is TGTGCCACCAGTGATTCCGGGGCTAATGAAAAACTGTTTTTT. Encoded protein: CATSDSGANEKLFF.

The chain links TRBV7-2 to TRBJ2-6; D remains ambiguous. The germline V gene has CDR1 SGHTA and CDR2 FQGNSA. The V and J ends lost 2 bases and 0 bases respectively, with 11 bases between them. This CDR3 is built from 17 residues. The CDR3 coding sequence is TGTGCCAGCAGCTTAACAGCGTTAGCCTCTGGGGCCAACGTCCTGACTTTC. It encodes CASSLTALASGANVLTF. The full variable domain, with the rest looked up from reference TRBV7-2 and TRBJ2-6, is GAGVSQSPSNKVTEKGKDVELRCDPISGHTALYWYRQSLGQGLEFLIYFQGNSAPDKSGLPSDRFSAERTGGSVSTLTIQRTQQEDSAVYLCASSLTALASGANVLTFGAGSRLTVL.

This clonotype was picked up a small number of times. The CDR3 DNA sequence: TGCAGCGGTCGAGTTGGGCAAGAGACCCAGTACTTC. It codes for CSGRVGQETQYF. The V gene is TRBV29-1, the J gene TRBJ2-5; D gene unclear. V shed 7 bases and J shed 2 bases, with 11 bases lying between them. CDR3 length equals 12 residues. Germline V gene lookup returns CDR1 SQVTM and CDR2 ANQGSEA.

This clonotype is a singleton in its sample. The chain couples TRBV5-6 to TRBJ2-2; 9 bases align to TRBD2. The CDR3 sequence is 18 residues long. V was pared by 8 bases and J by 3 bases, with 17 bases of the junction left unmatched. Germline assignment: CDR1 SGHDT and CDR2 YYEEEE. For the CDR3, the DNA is TGTGCCAGACGGAAGGCTAGCGGGATAACGGGGGACACCGGGGAGCTGTTTTTT. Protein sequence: CARRKASGITGDTGELFF.

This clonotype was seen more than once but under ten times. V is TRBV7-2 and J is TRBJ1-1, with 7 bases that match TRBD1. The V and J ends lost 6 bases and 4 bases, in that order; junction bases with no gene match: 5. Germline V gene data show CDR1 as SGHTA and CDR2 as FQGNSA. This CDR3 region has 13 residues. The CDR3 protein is CASSWTGVTEAFF. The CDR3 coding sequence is TGTGCCAGCAGTTGGACAGGAGTCACTGAAGCTTTCTTT.

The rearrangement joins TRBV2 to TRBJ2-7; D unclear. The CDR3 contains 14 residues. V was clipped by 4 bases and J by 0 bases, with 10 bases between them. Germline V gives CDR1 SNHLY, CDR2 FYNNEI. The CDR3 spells CASSALTSSYEQYF. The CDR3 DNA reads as TGTGCCAGCAGTGCCTTGACAAGCTCCTACGAGCAGTACTTC.

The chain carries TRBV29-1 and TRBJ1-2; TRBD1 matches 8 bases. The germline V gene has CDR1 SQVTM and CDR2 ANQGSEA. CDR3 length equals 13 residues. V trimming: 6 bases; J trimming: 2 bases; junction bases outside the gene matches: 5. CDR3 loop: CSVQGADNYGYTF. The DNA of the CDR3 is TGCAGCGTCCAGGGGGCCGACAACTATGGCTACACCTTC.

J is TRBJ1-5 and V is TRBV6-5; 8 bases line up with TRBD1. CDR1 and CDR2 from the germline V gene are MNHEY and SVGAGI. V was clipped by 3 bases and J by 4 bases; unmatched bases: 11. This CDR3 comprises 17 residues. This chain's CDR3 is CASSYQGALHMNQPQHF. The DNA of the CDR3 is TGTGCCAGCAGTTATCAGGGGGCCCTTCATATGAATCAGCCCCAGCATTTT.

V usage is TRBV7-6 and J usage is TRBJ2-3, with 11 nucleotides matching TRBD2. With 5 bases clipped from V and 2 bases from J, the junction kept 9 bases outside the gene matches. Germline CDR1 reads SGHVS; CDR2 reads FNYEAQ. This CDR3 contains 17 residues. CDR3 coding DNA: TGTGCCAGCAGCGAAGACCGACTAGCGGGATCCACAGATACGCAGTATTTT. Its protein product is CASSEDRLAGSTDTQYF.

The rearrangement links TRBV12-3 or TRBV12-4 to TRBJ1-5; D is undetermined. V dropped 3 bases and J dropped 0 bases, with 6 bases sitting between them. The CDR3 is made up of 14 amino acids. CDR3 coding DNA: TGTGCCAGCAGTTTTTCGGGTAGCAATCAGCCCCAGCATTTT. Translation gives CASSFSGSNQPQHF.

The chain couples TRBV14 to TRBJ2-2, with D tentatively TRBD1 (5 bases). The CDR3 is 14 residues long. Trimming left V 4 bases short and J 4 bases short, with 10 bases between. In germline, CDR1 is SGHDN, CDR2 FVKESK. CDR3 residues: CASSRNRFTGELFF. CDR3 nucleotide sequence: TGTGCCAGCAGCCGAAACAGGTTCACCGGGGAGCTGTTTTTT.

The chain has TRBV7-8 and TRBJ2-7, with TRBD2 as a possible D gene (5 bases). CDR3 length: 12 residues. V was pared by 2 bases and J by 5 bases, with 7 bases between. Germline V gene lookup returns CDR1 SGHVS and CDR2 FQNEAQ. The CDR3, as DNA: TGTGCCAGCAGCTTATCCGGGGACGAGCAGTACTTC. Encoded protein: CASSLSGDEQYF.

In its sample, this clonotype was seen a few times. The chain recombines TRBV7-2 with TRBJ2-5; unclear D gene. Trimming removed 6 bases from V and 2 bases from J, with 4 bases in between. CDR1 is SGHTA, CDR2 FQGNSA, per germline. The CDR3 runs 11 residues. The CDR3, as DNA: TGTGCCAGCAGTCAACAAGAGACCCAGTACTTC. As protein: CASSQQETQYF. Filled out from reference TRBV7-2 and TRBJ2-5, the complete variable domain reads GAGVSQSPSNKVTEKGKDVELRCDPISGHTALYWYRQSLGQGLEFLIYFQGNSAPDKSGLPSDRFSAERTGGSVSTLTIQRTQQEDSAVYLCASSQQETQYFGPGTRLLVL.

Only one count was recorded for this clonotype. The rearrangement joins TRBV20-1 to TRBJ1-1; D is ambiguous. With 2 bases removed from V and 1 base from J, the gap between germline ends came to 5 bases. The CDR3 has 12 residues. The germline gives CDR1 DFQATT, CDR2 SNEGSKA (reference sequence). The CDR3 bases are TGCAGTGCTAGAAACGGGAACACTGAAGCTTTCTTT. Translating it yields CSARNGNTEAFF.

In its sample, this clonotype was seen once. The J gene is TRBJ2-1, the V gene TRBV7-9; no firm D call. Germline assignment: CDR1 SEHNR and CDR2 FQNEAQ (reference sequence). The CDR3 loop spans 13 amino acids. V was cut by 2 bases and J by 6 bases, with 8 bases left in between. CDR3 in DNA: TGTGCCAGCAGCTTAACGTGGGCCAATGAGCAGTTCTTC. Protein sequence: CASSLTWANEQFF.

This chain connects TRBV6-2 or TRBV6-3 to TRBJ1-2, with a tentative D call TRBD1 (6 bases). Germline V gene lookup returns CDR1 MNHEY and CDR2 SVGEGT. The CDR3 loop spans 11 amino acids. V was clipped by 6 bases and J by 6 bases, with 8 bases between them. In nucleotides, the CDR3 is TGTGCCAGCAGGCACAGGGATGGCTACACCTTC. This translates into CASRHRDGYTF.

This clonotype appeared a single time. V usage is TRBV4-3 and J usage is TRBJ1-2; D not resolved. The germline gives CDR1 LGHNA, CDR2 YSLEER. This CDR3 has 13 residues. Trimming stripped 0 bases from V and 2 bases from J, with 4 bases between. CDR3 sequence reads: CASSQDLNYGYTF. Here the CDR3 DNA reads TGCGCCAGCAGCCAAGATCTGAACTATGGCTACACCTTC.

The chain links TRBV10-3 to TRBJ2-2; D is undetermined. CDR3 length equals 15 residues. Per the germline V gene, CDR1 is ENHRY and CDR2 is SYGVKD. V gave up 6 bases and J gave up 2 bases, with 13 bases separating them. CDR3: CAIRASSNNTGELFF. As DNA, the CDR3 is TGTGCCATCAGGGCTTCCTCTAACAACACCGGGGAGCTGTTTTTT.

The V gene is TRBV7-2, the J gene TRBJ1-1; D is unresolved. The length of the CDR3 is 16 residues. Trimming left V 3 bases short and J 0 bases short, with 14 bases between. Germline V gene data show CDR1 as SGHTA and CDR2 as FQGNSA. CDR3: CASSFGVGRLNTEAFF. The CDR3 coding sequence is TGTGCCAGCAGCTTCGGGGTCGGACGGTTGAACACTGAAGCTTTCTTT.

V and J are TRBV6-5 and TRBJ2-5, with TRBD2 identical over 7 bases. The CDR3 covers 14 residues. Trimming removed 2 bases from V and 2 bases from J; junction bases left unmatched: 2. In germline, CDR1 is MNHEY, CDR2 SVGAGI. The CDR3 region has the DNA TGTGCCAGCAGTTACCAGCGGGGACAAGAGACCCAGTACTTC. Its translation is CASSYQRGQETQYF.

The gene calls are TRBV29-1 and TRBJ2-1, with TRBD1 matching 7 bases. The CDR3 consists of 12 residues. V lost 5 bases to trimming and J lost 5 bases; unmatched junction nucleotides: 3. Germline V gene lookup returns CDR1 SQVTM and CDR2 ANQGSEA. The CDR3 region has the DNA TGCAGCGTTAGGACAGGTAACAATGAGCAGTTCTTC. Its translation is CSVRTGNNEQFF.